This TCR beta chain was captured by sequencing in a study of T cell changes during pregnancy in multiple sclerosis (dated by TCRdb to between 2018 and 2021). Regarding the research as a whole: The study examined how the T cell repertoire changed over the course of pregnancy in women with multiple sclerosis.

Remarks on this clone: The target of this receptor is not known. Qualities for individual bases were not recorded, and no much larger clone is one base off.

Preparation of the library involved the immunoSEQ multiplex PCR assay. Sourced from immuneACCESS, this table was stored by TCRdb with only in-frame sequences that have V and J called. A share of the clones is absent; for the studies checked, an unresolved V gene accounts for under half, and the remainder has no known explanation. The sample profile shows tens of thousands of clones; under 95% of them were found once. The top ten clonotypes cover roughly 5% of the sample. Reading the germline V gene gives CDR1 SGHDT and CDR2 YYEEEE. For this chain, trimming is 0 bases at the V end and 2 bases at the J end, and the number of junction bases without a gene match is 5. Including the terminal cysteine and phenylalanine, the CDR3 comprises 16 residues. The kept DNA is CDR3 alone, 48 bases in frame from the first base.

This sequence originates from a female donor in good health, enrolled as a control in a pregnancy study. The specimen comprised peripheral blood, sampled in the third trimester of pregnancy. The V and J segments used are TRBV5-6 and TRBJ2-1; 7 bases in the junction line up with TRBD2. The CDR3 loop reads CASSLARLAPYNEQFF. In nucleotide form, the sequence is TGTGCCAGCAGCTTGGCGCGACTAGCACCCTACAATGAGCAGTTCTTC. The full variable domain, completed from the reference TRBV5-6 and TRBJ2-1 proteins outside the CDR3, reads DAGVTQSPTHLIKTRGQQVTLRCSPKSGHDTVSWYQQALGQGPQFIFQYYEEEERQRGNFPDRFSGHQFPNYSSELNVNALLLGDSALYLCASSLARLAPYNEQFFGPGTRLTVL.